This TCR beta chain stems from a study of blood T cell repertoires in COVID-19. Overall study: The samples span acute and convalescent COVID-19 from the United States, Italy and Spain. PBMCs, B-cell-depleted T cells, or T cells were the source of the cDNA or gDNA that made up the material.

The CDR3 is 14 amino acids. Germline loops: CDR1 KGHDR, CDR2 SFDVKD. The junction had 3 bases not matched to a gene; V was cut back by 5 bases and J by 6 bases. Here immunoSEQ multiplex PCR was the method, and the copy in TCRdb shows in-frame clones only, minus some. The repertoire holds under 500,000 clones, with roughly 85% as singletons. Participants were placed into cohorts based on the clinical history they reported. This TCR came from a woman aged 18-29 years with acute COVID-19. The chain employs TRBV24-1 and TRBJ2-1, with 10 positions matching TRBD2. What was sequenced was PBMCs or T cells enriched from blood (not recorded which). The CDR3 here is CATSVAGGGNEQFF. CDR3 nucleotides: TGTGCCACCAGTGTAGCGGGGGGAGGCAATGAGCAGTTCTTC.